This T cell receptor beta chain was recovered during a study of T-cell memory formation after mild COVID-19. At the level of the study: TCR clustering was largely donor specific.

TCRdb reanalysed the 5' RACE reads using MiXCR and keeps one entry per CDR3 protein. This table has about 140,000 distinct CDR3 sequences, roughly 24% appearing once. Overall study results and limits: Some clones that responded were present in memory (sampled pre-infection), which suggests cross-reactive memory joined.

This clonotype was recorded a few times. Its antigen is unknown. This TCR derives from an adult woman who had mild COVID-19 (a few samples of this study predate the infection). Cell type and time point are not known. Sample: PBMCs or a T cell subset sorted from them (not recorded which).

The CDR3 region has the DNA TGTGCCAGCAGTTCCGGGACTAGCCTTGGCACAGATACGCAGTATTTT. The encoded protein is CASSSGTSLGTDTQYF. The V call is TRBV12-3 or TRBV12-4, the J call TRBJ2-3, with 9 bases identical to TRBD2. The CDR3 is made up of 16 amino acids. V dropped 4 bases and J dropped 1; count of bases not matched to a gene: 6.